Below are 25 T cell receptor beta chains sequenced from a single sample in a study of CD4 T cells in relation to SARS-CoV-2 and coronaviruses. This table comes from immunoSEQ multiplex PCR, and its TCRdb copy is limited to in-frame clones, with some not included. Among approximately 70,000 clones, 85% to 95% were seen once, and the ten largest hold approximately 0.25%. Before the COVID-19 pandemic, during about 2011-2019, CD4+ T cells were taken from unexposed donors. The sequencing sample was made of naive CD4+ T cells from PBMCs. As to subset: naive CD4+ T cells isolated by negative enrichment. These receptor sequences come from a human donor in good health.

The chain has TRBV28 and TRBJ2-1; maybe TRBD1 (5 bases). Germline-derived CDR1 and CDR2 are MDHEN and SYDVKM. The CDR3 extends over 14 amino acids. Trimming removed 7 bases at V and 9 bases at J, with 19 bases between. Here the CDR3 DNA reads TGTGCCAGCACCGCCTTTGTCAGGGAAGGTGAGCAGTTCTTC. This codes for CASTAFVREGEQFF.

The chain links TRBV19 to TRBJ1-2; 7 positions match TRBD1. Germline trimming cut 4 bases from V and 1 base from J; bases unmatched to any gene: 6. Germline V gene lookup returns CDR1 LNHDA and CDR2 SQIVND (reference sequence). This CDR3 region has 15 residues. The CDR3 loop is CASSTTGASNYGYTF. The CDR3 DNA follows: TGTGCCAGTAGTACCACAGGGGCGAGTAACTATGGCTACACCTTC.

The V and J genes are TRBV19 and TRBJ2-2; D unresolved. The V gene's germline CDR1 is LNHDA and CDR2 SQIVND (reference sequence). V lost 5 bases and J lost 5, with 12 bases in between. The CDR3 extends over 14 amino acids. The CDR3 DNA follows: TGTGCCAGTAGTGTTCAACGAGCAACCGGGGAGCTGTTTTTT. Translating gives CASSVQRATGELFF.

The chain carries TRBV6-2 or TRBV6-3 and TRBJ2-6, with a possible D match to TRBD1 (5 bases). Germline V gives CDR1 MNHEY, CDR2 SVGEGT. The CDR3 length is 19 residues. Trimming took 2 bases from V and 0 from J, leaving 17 bases between them. CDR3 bases: TGTGCCAGCAGTTACCGAAGGGGTCGAAGTTCCTCTGGGGCCAACGTCCTGACTTTC. This codes for CASSYRRGRSSSGANVLTF.

The chain is built from TRBV28 and TRBJ1-5; TRBD1 is a possible D gene (6 bases). From germline, CDR1 is MDHEN and CDR2 SYDVKM. V shed 4 bases and J shed 6 bases, with 13 bases lying between them. This CDR3 spans 14 amino acids. The CDR3 DNA is TGTGCCAGCAGTTCCTTCAGGGGCGGTCAGCCCCAGCATTTT. It translates to CASSSFRGGQPQHF.

The J gene is TRBJ2-7, the V gene TRBV2, with a possible D match to TRBD1 (6 bases). Germline V CDR1 and CDR2: SNHLY, FYNNEI. Between the trimmed V and J ends, which lost 5 bases and 2 bases, there was a span of 16 bases. CDR3 length: 15 residues. The CDR3 spells CASSLTGTTTYEQYF. The DNA for the CDR3 is TGTGCCAGCAGTTTAACCGGGACAACAACCTACGAGCAGTACTTC.

This clone was counted a single time. Here the CDR3 reads CASSALGQGRNQPQHF. The CDR3 DNA follows: TGTGCCAGCAGCGCCCTCGGCCAGGGGCGCAATCAGCCCCAGCATTTT. The rearrangement links TRBV7-4 to TRBJ1-5; tentative D call: TRBD1 (6 bases). Trimming stripped 5 bases from V and 2 bases from J, with 16 bases between. Germline CDR1 SGHVT, CDR2 SQSDAQ. CDR3 size: 16 residues. The complete variable domain, with remaining parts taken from reference TRBV7-4 and TRBJ1-5, reads GAGVSQSPRYKVAKRGRDVALRCDSISGHVTLYWYRQTLGQGSEVLTYSQSDAQRDKSGRPSGRFSAERPERSVSTLKIQRTEQGDSAVYLCASSALGQGRNQPQHFGDGTRLSIL.

The V and J genes are TRBV7-2 and TRBJ2-2; a possible D gene is TRBD1 (6 bases). The length of the CDR3 is 14 residues. V lost 5 bases, J lost 9 bases, and 16 bases lay in between. Germline values: CDR1 SGHTA, CDR2 FQGNSA. CDR3 protein: CASSANSGDRELFF. DNA of the CDR3: TGTGCCAGCAGCGCAAACTCAGGGGACAGGGAGCTGTTTTTT.

V gene TRBV12-3 or TRBV12-4 combines with J gene TRBJ2-5; D gene ambiguous. V was shortened by 2 bases and J by 4 bases, with 8 bases between the two germline ends. CDR3 size: 13 residues. CDR3 residues: CASSLQVGETQYF. The CDR3 DNA follows: TGTGCCAGCAGTTTACAGGTTGGAGAGACCCAGTACTTC.

V and J are TRBV28 and TRBJ1-2, with D perhaps matching TRBD1 (5 bases). Trimming cost V 3 bases and J 4 bases, with 6 bases left between them. The CDR3 is 12 residues long. The germline gives CDR1 MDHEN, CDR2 SYDVKM. CDR3 sequence: CASSLGGYGYTF. CDR3 bases: TGTGCCAGCAGTTTGGGGGGCTATGGCTACACCTTC.

CDR3 DNA sequence: TGTGCCAGCAGCCCCGGACTAGCACCAGATACGCAGTATTTT. This sequence encodes CASSPGLAPDTQYF. The genes are TRBV7-3 and TRBJ2-3, with 8 bases aligning to TRBD2. Trimming cost V 5 bases and J 4 bases; bases outside gene matches: 5. The CDR3 length is 14 residues. CDR1 SGHTA and CDR2 FQGTGA come from the germline V gene. Combining the CDR3 with reference TRBV7-3 and TRBJ2-3 gives the whole variable domain GAGVSQTPSNKVTEKGKYVELRCDPISGHTALYWYRQSLGQGPEFLIYFQGTGAADDSGLPNDRFFAVRPEGSVSTLKIQRTERGDSAVYLCASSPGLAPDTQYFGPGTRLTVL.

This clone appeared a single time. V usage is TRBV18 and J usage is TRBJ1-1; no clear D gene. Trimming left V 1 base short and J 1 base short, with 7 bases between. Per the germline V gene, CDR1 is KGHSH and CDR2 is LQKENI. CDR3 length: 14 amino acids. For the CDR3, the DNA is TGTGCCAGCTCACCACAGACCTCGAACACTGAAGCTTTCTTT. Its translation is CASSPQTSNTEAFF.

The chain links TRBV6-5 to TRBJ1-2, with D uncertain. Germline V gene sequence: CDR1 MNHEY, CDR2 SVGAGI. The CDR3 is 14 residues long. Deletions cut 2 bases from V and 4 bases from J, with 11 bases between. CDR3: CASSYTIRSYGYTF. Here the CDR3 DNA reads TGTGCCAGCAGTTACACGATACGGTCCTATGGCTACACCTTC.

This clone was recorded once. This sequence joins TRBV4-3 and TRBJ1-5; possibly TRBD1 for D (5 bases). The germline V and J ends were trimmed by 2 bases and 10 bases, with 15 bases remaining between them. The germline gives CDR1 LGHNA, CDR2 YSLEER. The length of the CDR3 is 14 residues. CDR3 bases: TGCGCCAGCAGCCAATTCGGTAGGGGAGACCCCCAGCATTTT. Translation: CASSQFGRGDPQHF.

Only one count was recorded for this clone. V and J are TRBV10-3 and TRBJ2-2; 8 positions agree with TRBD2. The length of the CDR3 is 16 residues. V was pared by 4 bases and J by 0 bases, with 4 bases of the junction left unmatched. From germline, CDR1 is ENHRY and CDR2 SYGVKD. CDR3 sequence: CAISVSGTANTGELFF. CDR3 in DNA: TGTGCCATCAGTGTTAGCGGGACTGCGAACACCGGGGAGCTGTTTTTT.

This clone was seen more than once but under ten times. V gene TRBV28 combines with J gene TRBJ1-1, with D unclear. Trimming removed 7 bases from V and 8 bases from J, with 11 bases in between. Germline CDR1 MDHEN, CDR2 SYDVKM. The CDR3 consists of 11 residues. CDR3 amino acids: CASKTSTEAFF. DNA of the CDR3: TGTGCCAGCAAGACGTCGACGGAAGCTTTCTTT.

The genes are TRBV6-2 or TRBV6-3 and TRBJ1-1; D ambiguous. The CDR3 loop spans 12 amino acids. Germline values: CDR1 MNHEY, CDR2 SVGEGT. V was cut by 5 bases and J by 9 bases, with 13 bases left in between. CDR3 DNA sequence: TGTGCCAGCAGTCTTAAAAAGTGGAAAGCTTTCTTT. Translated: CASSLKKWKAFF.

The chain combines TRBV5-1 with TRBJ2-7; 10 bases are shared with TRBD1. The CDR3 length is 14 residues. After removal of 4 bases from V and 2 bases from J, the junction contained 3 bases not matched to a gene. Germline assignment: CDR1 SGHRS and CDR2 YFSETQ. In nucleotides, the CDR3 is TGCGCCAGCAGCGGGGACAGGGGAGCCTACGAGCAGTACTTC. This encodes CASSGDRGAYEQYF.

The chain has TRBV20-1 and TRBJ1-2, with a weak D call TRBD1 (5 bases). From germline, CDR1 is DFQATT and CDR2 SNEGSKA (reference sequence). The CDR3 extends over 12 amino acids. V dropped 3 bases and J dropped 3 bases, with 8 bases sitting between them. The CDR3 here is CSASLGDYGYTF. As DNA, the CDR3 is TGCAGTGCTAGTTTGGGGGACTATGGCTACACCTTC.

The CDR3 DNA reads TGCAGCGTTGAACCCCTGAGGGAGTACAATGAGCAGTTCTTC. It translates to CSVEPLREYNEQFF. V gene TRBV29-1 combines with J gene TRBJ2-1, with D perhaps matching TRBD2 (5 bases). The CDR3 runs 14 residues. Germline V gene sequence: CDR1 SQVTM, CDR2 ANQGSEA. Trimming left V 2 bases short and J 4 bases short, with 12 bases between.

The chain combines TRBV7-8 with TRBJ2-1, with D uncertain. The CDR3 consists of 16 residues. Per the germline V gene, CDR1 is SGHVS and CDR2 is FQNEAQ. Trimming left V 1 base short and J 2 bases short, with 12 bases between. The CDR3 spells CASSLEAGDTYNEQFF. The CDR3 DNA is TGTGCCAGCAGCTTAGAAGCAGGTGATACCTACAATGAGCAGTTCTTC.

The chain recombines TRBV11-2 with TRBJ1-1, with a possible D match to TRBD1 (5 bases). The CDR3 length is 17 residues. Trimming took off 5 bases at V and 7 bases at J, with 26 bases between the two ends. The germline CDR1 and CDR2 sequences are SGHAT and FQNNGV. DNA of the CDR3: TGTGCCAGCAGCCATGGAGGGGCAGGGTATGGGAGCTTTGAAGCTTTCTTT. Its protein is CASSHGGAGYGSFEAFF.

This sequence joins TRBV7-9 and TRBJ2-7; 11 nucleotides agree with TRBD1. The germline gives CDR1 SEHNR, CDR2 FQNEAQ (reference sequence). The junction had 6 bases not matched to a gene; V was cut back by 3 bases and J by 2 bases. The CDR3 is 16 residues long. The CDR3 bases are TGTGCCAGCAGCTTGCAAAGGGGACAGGGGGCCTACGAGCAGTACTTC. Translating gives CASSLQRGQGAYEQYF.

The chain couples TRBV24-1 to TRBJ2-5; the D is unclear. This CDR3 has 15 residues. Trimming took 5 bases from V and 3 from J, leaving 15 bases between them. Germline CDR1 reads KGHDR; CDR2 reads SFDVKD. CDR3 DNA: TGTGCCACCAGTGCGTATTGGCAGAATAAAGAGACCCAGTACTTC. It codes for CATSAYWQNKETQYF.

The chain has TRBV7-3 and TRBJ2-3; 7 nucleotides line up with TRBD2. The CDR3 runs 13 residues. The germline gives CDR1 SGHTA, CDR2 FQGTGA. V lost 5 bases, J lost 4 bases, and 3 bases stayed unmatched. Here the CDR3 reads CASSPSGADTQYF. In DNA, the CDR3 is TGTGCCAGCAGCCCTAGCGGCGCAGATACGCAGTATTTT.